Included here is one T cell receptor (beta chain) sequence, with context. What it recognizes is unknown. The sample comes from a study of T cell responses to AZD1222 COVID-19 vaccine. Here immunoSEQ multiplex PCR was the method, and the copy in TCRdb shows in-frame clones only, minus some. The sample includes 150,000 to 200,000 clones, roughly 91% seen only once; the top ten take approximately 6.2%. Study-level findings and limits: Among AZD1222 vaccinees, only five or six were seropositive at baseline.

The germline V gene encodes CDR1 SQVTM and CDR2 ANQGSEA. The CDR3 spans 13 residues. V was cut by 3 bases and J by 7 bases, with 15 bases left in between. Sequenced here: peripheral blood, sampled 28 days after the second AZD1222 dose. The chain links TRBV29-1 to TRBJ1-2, with D tentatively TRBD1 (5 bases). This TCR derives from an adult who received the AZD1222 COVID-19 vaccine. The CDR3 sequence is CSVDVVGTGGYTF. CDR3 nucleotide sequence: TGCAGCGTTGATGTCGTTGGGACTGGTGGCTACACCTTC. Filled out from reference TRBV29-1 and TRBJ1-2, the complete variable domain reads SAVISQKPSRDICQRGTSLTIQCQVDSQVTMMFWYRQQPGQSLTLIATANQGSEATYESGFVIDKFPISRPNLTFSTLTVSNMSPEDSSIYLCSVDVVGTGGYTFGSGTRLTVV.